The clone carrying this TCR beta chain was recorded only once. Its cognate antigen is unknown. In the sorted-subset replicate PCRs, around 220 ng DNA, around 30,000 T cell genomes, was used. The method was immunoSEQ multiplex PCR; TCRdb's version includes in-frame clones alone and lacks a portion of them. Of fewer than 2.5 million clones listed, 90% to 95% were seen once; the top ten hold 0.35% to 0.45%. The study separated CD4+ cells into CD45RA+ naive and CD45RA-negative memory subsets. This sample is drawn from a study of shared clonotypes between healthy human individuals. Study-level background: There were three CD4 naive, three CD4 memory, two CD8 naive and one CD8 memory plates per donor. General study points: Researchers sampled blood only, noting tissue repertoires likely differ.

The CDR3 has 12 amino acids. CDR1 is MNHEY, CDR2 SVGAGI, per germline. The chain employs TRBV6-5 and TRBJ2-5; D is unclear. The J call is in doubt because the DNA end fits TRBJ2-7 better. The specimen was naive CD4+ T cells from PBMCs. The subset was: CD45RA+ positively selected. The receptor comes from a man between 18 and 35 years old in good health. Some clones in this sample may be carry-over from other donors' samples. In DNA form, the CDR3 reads TGTGCCAGCAGAGTGGGAACCTACGAGCAGTACTTC. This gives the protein CASRVGTYEQYF.